Below are 8 T cell receptor beta chains sequenced from a single sample in a study of cytotoxic CD8 clonotypes in ibrutinib-treated CLL. Profiled with immunoSEQ multiplex PCR; TCRdb holds only in-frame clones, not every one. Here the sample spans around 40,000 clones, roughly two thirds being singletons. The source was PBMCs, collected at disease progression, from a patient treated with ibrutinib. These receptors all stem from a human donor with chronic lymphocytic leukemia.

The rearrangement links TRBV6-1 to TRBJ1-4, with D unresolved. Per the germline V gene, CDR1 is MNHNS and CDR2 is SASEGT. This CDR3 contains 11 residues. The chain's CDR3 is CVSSTWEKLFF. Written as DNA, the CDR3 is TGTGTAAGCAGTACATGGGAAAAACTGTTTTTT.

V usage is TRBV28 and J usage is TRBJ2-7; a weak D match, TRBD1 (5 bases). V was shortened by 3 bases and J by 2 bases, with 8 bases between the two germline ends. The CDR3 covers 13 residues. Germline values: CDR1 MDHEN, CDR2 SYDVKM. CDR3 amino acids: CASSLIGAYEQYF. In DNA form, the CDR3 reads TGTGCCAGCAGTTTGATAGGGGCCTACGAGCAGTACTTC. Full variable domain (outside the CDR3, taken from reference TRBV28 and TRBJ2-7): DVKVTQSSRYLVKRTGEKVFLECVQDMDHENMFWYRQDPGLGLRLIYFSYDVKMKEKGDIPEGYSVSREKKERFSLILESASTNQTSMYLCASSLIGAYEQYFGPGTRLTVT.

CDR3 in DNA: TGTGCCAGCAGTCCGAGCGGGGCCCTCTCCTACGAGCAGTACTTC. Protein sequence: CASSPSGALSYEQYF. The chain combines TRBV6-6 with TRBJ2-7; 7 bases are shared with TRBD2. CDR3 size: 15 residues. CDR1 is MNHNY, CDR2 SVGAGI, per germline (reference sequence). Trimming at V came to 5 bases and at J to 0 bases, leaving 7 bases not matched to a gene.

The chain couples TRBV19 to TRBJ2-2; TRBD1 matches 7 bases. Trimming took 4 bases from V and 4 from J; bases not matched to a gene: 6. CDR1 LNHDA and CDR2 SQIVND come from the germline V gene (reference sequence). CDR3 length equals 15 residues. In nucleotides, the CDR3 is TGTGCCAGTAGTAAGAAGGGGGCGGCCACCGGGGAGCTGTTTTTT. It is translated as CASSKKGAATGELFF.

V is TRBV5-1 and J is TRBJ2-5; a possible D gene is TRBD1 (6 bases). This CDR3 contains 16 residues. The V and J ends lost 1 base and 4 bases respectively, with 17 bases between them. The germline gives CDR1 SGHRS, CDR2 YFSETQ. Here the CDR3 DNA reads TGCGCCAGCAGCTTGCAATACAGGGCAAGGGGAGAGACCCAGTACTTC. Translated, it gives CASSLQYRARGETQYF.

This clone is judged medium-sized. The chain links TRBV7-9 to TRBJ1-2; D gene ambiguous. CDR1 and CDR2 (germline): SEHNR, FQNEAQ (reference sequence). The CDR3 loop spans 13 amino acids. Trimming removed 5 bases at V and 3 bases at J, with 10 bases between. In DNA, the CDR3 is TGTGCCAGCAGCCCCCCGAGGCACTATGGCTACACCTTC. This codes for CASSPPRHYGYTF.

V usage is TRBV18 and J usage is TRBJ1-4, with a possible D match to TRBD1 (5 bases). The V and J ends lost 0 bases and 7 bases respectively, with 15 bases between them. CDR1 and CDR2 (germline): KGHSH, LQKENI. The CDR3 has 16 residues. The CDR3 nucleotides are TGTGCCAGCTCACCACCGTTTGCAGGGTCGAGTGAAAAACTGTTTTTT. Protein sequence: CASSPPFAGSSEKLFF.

The chain joins TRBV5-1 to TRBJ2-7; TRBD1 might be the D (6 bases). The CDR3 is 14 amino acids. The germline gives CDR1 SGHRS, CDR2 YFSETQ. V dropped 0 bases and J dropped 3 bases, with 10 bases sitting between them. CDR3 region: CASSLVGTIYEQYF. CDR3 bases: TGCGCCAGCAGCTTGGTGGGGACAATCTACGAGCAGTACTTC.